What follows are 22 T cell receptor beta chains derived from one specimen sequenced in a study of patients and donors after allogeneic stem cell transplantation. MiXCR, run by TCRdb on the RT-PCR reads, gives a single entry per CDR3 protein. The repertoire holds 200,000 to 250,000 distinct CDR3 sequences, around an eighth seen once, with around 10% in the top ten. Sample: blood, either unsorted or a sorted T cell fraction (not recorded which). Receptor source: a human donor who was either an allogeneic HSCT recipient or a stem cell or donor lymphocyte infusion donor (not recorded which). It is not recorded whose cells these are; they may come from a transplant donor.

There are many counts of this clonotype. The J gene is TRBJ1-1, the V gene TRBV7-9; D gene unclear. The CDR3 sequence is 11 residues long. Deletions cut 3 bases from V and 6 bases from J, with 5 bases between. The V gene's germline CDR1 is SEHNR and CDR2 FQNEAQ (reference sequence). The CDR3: CASSFGPEAFF. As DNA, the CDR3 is TGTGCCAGCAGCTTTGGCCCTGAAGCTTTCTTT.

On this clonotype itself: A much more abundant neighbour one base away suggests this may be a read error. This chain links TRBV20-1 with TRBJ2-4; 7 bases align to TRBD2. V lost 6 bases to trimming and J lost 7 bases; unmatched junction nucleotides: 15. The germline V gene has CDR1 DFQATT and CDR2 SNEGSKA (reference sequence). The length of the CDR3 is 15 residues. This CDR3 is CSATKSRGGLNIQYF. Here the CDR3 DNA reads TGCAGTGCCACAAAATCCCGGGGAGGGTTGAACATTCAGTACTTC.

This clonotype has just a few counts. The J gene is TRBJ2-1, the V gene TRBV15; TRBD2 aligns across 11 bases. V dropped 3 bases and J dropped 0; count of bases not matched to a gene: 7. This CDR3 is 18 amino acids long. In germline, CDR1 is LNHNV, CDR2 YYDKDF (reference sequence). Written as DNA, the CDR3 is TGTGCCACCAGCAGCATAGCGGGGGGGCCCCGCTCCTACAATGAGCAGTTCTTC. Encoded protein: CATSSIAGGPRSYNEQFF.

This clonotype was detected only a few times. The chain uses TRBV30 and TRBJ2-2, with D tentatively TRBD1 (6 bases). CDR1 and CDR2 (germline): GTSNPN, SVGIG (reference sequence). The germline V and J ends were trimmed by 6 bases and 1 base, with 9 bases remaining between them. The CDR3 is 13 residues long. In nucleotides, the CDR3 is TGTGCCTGCCCGACAGGGAACACCGGGGAGCTGTTTTTT. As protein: CACPTGNTGELFF.

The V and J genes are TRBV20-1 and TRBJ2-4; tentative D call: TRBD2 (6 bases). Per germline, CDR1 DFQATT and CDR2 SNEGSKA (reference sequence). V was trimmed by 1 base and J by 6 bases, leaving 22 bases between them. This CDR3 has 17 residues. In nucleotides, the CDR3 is TGCAGTGCTAGAGTAAGGGCAAGAGGAGGGGTCGGAAACATTCAGTACTTC. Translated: CSARVRARGGVGNIQYF.

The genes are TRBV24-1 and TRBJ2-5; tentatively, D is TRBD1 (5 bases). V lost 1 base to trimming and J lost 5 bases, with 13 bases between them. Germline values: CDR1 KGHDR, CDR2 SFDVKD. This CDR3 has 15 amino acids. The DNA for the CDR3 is TGTGCCACCAGTGATTTTGAAGCAGGGTGGGAGACCCAGTACTTC. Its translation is CATSDFEAGWETQYF.

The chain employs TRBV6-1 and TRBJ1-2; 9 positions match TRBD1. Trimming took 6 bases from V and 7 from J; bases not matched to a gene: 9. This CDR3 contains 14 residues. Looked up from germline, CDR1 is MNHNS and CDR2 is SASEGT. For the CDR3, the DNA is TGTGCCAGCAGATCGGACAGGGGAGCGGGTGGCTACACCTTC. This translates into CASRSDRGAGGYTF.

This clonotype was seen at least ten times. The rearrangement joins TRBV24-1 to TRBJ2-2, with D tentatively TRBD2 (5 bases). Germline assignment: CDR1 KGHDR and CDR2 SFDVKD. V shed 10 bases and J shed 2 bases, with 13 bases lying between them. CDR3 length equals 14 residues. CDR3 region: CATRADLNTGELFF. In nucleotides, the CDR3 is TGTGCCACGAGGGCCGACCTAAACACCGGGGAGCTGTTTTTT.

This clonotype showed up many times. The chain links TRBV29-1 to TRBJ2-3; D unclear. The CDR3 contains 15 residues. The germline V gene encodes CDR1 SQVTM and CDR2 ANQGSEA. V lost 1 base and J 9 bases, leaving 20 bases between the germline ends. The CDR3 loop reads CSVEGRFGDPRTQYF. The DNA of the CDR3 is TGCAGCGTTGAAGGCAGATTCGGCGATCCGCGCACGCAGTATTTT.

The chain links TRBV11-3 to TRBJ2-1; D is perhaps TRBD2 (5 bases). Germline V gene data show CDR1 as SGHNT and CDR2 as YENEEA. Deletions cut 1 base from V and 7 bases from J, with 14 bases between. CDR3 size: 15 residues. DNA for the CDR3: TGTGCCAGCAGCTTAGGAGCGGTGAGCGGAAATGAGCAGTTCTTC. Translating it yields CASSLGAVSGNEQFF.

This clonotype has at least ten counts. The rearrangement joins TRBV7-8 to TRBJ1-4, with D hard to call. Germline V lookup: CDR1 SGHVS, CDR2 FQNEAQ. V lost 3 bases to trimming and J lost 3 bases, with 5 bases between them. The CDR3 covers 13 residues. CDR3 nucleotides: TGTGCCAGCAGCTTCCGACCTAATGAAAAACTGTTTTTT. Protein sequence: CASSFRPNEKLFF.

DNA for the CDR3: TGTGCCAGCAGCTGGGACCGCTTCTACTCCTACAATGAGCAGTTCTTC. It encodes CASSWDRFYSYNEQFF. The chain combines TRBV5-6 with TRBJ2-1; D could derive from TRBD1 or TRBD2 (5 bases each). The V end was cut by 3 bases, the J end by 0 bases, with 13 bases between. This CDR3 region has 16 residues. Germline lookup yields CDR1 SGHDT and CDR2 YYEEEE. Full variable domain (missing parts from reference TRBV5-6 and TRBJ2-1): DAGVTQSPTHLIKTRGQQVTLRCSPKSGHDTVSWYQQALGQGPQFIFQYYEEEERQRGNFPDRFSGHQFPNYSSELNVNALLLGDSALYLCASSWDRFYSYNEQFFGPGTRLTVL.

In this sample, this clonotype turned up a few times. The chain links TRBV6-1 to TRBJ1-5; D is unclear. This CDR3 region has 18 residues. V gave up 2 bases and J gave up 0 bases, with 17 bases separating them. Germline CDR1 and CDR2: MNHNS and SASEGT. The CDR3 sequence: CASSEPGGGTFSNQPQHF. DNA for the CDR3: TGTGCCAGCAGTGAACCAGGTGGAGGCACCTTTAGCAATCAGCCCCAGCATTTT.

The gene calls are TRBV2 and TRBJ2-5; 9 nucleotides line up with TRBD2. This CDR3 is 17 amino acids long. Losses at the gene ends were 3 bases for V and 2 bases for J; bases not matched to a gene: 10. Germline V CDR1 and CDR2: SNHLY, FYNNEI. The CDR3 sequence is CASSEEEGSGRQETQYF. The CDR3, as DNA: TGTGCCAGCAGTGAGGAGGAGGGTAGCGGGAGACAAGAGACCCAGTACTTC.

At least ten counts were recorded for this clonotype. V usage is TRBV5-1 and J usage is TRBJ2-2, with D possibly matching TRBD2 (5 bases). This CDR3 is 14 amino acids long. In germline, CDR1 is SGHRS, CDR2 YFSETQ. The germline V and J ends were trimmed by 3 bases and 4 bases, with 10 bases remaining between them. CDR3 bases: TGCGCCAGCAGCTCCGGACTCGTCACCGGGGAGCTGTTTTTT. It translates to CASSSGLVTGELFF.

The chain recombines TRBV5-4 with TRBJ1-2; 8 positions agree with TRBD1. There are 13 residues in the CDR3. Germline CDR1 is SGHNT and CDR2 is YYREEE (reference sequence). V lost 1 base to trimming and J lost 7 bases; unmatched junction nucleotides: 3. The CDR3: CASSLPGGAGYTF. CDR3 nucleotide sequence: TGTGCCAGCAGCTTGCCAGGGGGCGCTGGCTACACCTTC.

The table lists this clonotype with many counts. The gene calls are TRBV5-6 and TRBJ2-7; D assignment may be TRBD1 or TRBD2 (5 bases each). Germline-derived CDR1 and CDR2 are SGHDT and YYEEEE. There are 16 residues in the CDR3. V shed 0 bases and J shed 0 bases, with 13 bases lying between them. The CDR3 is CASSLGGTASSYEQYF. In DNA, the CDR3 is TGTGCCAGCAGCTTGGGAGGGACCGCTAGCTCCTACGAGCAGTACTTC. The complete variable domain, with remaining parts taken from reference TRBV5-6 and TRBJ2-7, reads DAGVTQSPTHLIKTRGQQVTLRCSPKSGHDTVSWYQQALGQGPQFIFQYYEEEERQRGNFPDRFSGHQFPNYSSELNVNALLLGDSALYLCASSLGGTASSYEQYFGPGTRLTVT.

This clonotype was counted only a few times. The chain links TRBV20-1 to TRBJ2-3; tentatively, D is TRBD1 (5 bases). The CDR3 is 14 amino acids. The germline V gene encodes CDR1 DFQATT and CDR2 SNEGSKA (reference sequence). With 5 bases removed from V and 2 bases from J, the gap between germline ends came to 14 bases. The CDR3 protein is CSAARDRVTDTQYF. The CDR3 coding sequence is TGCAGTGCTGCCAGGGATCGGGTCACAGATACGCAGTATTTT.

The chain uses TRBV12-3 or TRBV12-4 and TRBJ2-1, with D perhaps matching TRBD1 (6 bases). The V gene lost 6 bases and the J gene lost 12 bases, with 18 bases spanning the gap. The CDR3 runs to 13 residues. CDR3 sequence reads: CASRQGTHGGQFF. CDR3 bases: TGTGCCAGCAGACAGGGCACCCACGGAGGGCAGTTCTTC.

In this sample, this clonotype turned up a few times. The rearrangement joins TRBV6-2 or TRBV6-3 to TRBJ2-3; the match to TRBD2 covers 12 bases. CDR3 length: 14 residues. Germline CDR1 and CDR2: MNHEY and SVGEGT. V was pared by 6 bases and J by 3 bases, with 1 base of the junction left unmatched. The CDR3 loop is CASRLAGGTDTQYF. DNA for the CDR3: TGTGCCAGCAGACTAGCGGGAGGAACAGATACGCAGTATTTT.

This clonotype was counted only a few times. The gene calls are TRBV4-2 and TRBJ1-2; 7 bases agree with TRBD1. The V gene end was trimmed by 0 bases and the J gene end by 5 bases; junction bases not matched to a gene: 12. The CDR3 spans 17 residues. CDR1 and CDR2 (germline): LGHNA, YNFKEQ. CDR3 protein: CASSQERGLPNGYGYTF. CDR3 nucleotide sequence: TGTGCCAGCAGCCAAGAAAGGGGGCTCCCGAACGGGTATGGCTACACCTTC.

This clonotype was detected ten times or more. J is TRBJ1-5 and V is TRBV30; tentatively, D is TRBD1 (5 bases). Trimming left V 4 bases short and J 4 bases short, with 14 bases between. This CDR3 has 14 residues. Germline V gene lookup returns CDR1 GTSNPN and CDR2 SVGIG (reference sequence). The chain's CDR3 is CAWTAGRGNQPQHF. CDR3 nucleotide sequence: TGTGCCTGGACGGCGGGGCGCGGGAATCAGCCCCAGCATTTT. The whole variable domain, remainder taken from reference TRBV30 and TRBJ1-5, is SQTIHQWPATLVQPVGSPLSLECTVEGTSNPNLYWYRQAAGRGLQLLFYSVGIGQISSEVPQNLSASRPQDRQFILSSKKLLLSDSGFYLCAWTAGRGNQPQHFGDGTRLSIL.